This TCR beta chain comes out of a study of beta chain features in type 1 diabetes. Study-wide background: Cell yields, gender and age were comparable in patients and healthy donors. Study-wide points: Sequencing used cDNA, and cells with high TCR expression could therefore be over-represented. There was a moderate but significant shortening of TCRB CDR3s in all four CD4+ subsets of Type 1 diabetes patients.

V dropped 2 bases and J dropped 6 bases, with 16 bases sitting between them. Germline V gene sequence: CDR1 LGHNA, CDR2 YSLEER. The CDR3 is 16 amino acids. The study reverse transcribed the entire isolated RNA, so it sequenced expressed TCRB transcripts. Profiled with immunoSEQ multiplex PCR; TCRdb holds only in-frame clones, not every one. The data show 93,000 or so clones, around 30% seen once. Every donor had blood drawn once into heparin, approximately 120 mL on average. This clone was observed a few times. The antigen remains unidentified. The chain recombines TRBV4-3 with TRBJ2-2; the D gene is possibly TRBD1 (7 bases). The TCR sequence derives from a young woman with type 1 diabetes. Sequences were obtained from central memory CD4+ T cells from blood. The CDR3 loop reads CASSQTDREVAGELFF. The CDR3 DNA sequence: TGCGCCAGCAGCCAAACAGACAGGGAGGTGGCCGGGGAGCTGTTTTTT.